This T cell receptor (beta chain) is from a study of hypomethylating agent response in myelodysplastic syndrome. Across the study: Complete response or hematologic improvement counted as response; others were non-responders.

Trimming cost V 2 bases and J 4 bases; bases outside gene matches: 7. The CDR3 spans 17 residues. Germline V gene lookup returns CDR1 LGHNA and CDR2 YNFKEQ. Bulk bone marrow was analyzed without sorting T-cell subsets. At survey resolution, about 400 ng of DNA per sample was split into two 200 ng replicates. Generated by immunoSEQ multiplex PCR, the TCRdb table keeps only in-frame clones and is missing some. The table records several thousand clones, around 90% of them present only once. This material consisted of bone marrow, taken before or after starting hypomethylating agent treatment for myelodysplastic syndrome (not recorded which). V and J are TRBV4-2 and TRBJ1-4, with 10 bases aligning to TRBD1. The source is a human donor with myelodysplastic syndrome. As DNA, the CDR3 is TGTGCCAGCAGCCAATGGGGGACAGGGGCTCGTAATGAAAAACTGTTTTTT. It yields the protein CASSQWGTGARNEKLFF.